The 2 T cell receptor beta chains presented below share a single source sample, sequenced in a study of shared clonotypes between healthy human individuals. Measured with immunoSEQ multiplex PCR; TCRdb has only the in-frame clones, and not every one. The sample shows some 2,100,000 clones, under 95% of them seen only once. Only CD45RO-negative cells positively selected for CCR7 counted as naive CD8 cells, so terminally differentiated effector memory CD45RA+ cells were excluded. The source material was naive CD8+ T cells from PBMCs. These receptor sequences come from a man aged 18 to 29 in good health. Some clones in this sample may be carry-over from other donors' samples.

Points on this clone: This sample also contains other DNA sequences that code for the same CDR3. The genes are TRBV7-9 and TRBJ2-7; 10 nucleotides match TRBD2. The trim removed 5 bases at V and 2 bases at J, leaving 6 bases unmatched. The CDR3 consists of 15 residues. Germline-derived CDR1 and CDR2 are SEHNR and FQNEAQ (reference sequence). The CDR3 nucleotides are TGTGCCAGCAGCCCAGCGGGAGGGCGCCCCTACGAGCAGTACTTC. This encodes CASSPAGGRPYEQYF.

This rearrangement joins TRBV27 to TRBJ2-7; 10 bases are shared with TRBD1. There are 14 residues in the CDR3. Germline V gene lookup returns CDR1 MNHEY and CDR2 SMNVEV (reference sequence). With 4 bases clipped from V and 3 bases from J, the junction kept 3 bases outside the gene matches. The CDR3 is CASSSDRGVYEQYF. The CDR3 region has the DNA TGTGCCAGCAGTTCGGACAGGGGGGTCTACGAGCAGTACTTC.